This paragraph reports one T cell receptor (beta chain). V was clipped by 0 bases and J by 2 bases, with 19 bases between them. The CDR3 length is 18 residues. The V gene's germline CDR1 is LNHNV and CDR2 YYDKDF (reference sequence). As originally analysed: Amplification of reference gene primers was used by the study to estimate nucleated cell counts. Some clones are missing from TCRdb's copy, which holds only in-frame ones; the method was immunoSEQ multiplex PCR. V, J and clone size reflect that table, while D and trimming were determined from the DNA. The sample yields just under 85,000 clones, about 87% seen once. The record originates from a study of blood T cell repertoires in COVID-19. Turning to the study itself: From the United States, Italy and Spain came samples of acute and convalescent COVID-19. Sources were T cells, B-cell-depleted T cells, or PBMCs; the material itself was cDNA or gDNA.

V is TRBV15 and J is TRBJ1-1; weak D call: TRBD1 (6 bases). Source material: peripheral blood. The sequence was obtained from a man aged 80 or over with active or convalescent COVID-19. The CDR3, as DNA: TGTGCCACCAGCAGAGATTACGGAAGGAGGACAGTTAACACTGAAGCTTTCTTT. It is translated as CATSRDYGRRTVNTEAFF.